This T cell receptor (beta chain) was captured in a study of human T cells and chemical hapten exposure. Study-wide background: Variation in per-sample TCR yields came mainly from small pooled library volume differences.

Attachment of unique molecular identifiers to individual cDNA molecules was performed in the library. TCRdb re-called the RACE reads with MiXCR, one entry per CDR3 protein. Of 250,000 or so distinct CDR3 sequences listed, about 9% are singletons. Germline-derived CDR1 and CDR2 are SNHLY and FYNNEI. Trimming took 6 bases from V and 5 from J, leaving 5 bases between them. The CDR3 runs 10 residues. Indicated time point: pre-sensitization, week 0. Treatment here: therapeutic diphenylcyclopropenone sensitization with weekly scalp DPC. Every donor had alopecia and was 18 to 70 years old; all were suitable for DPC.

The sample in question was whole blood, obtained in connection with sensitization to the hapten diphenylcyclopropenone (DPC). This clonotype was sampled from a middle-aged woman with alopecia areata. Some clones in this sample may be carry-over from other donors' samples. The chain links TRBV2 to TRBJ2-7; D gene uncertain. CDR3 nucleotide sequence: TGTGCCAGCAGAGCGCACGAGCAGTACTTC. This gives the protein CASRAHEQYF. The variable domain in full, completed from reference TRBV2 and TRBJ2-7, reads EPEVTQTPSHQVTQMGQEVILRCVPISNHLYFYWYRQILGQKVEFLVSFYNNEISEKSEIFDDQFSVERPDGSNFTLKIRSTKLEDSAMYFCASRAHEQYFGPGTRLTVT.